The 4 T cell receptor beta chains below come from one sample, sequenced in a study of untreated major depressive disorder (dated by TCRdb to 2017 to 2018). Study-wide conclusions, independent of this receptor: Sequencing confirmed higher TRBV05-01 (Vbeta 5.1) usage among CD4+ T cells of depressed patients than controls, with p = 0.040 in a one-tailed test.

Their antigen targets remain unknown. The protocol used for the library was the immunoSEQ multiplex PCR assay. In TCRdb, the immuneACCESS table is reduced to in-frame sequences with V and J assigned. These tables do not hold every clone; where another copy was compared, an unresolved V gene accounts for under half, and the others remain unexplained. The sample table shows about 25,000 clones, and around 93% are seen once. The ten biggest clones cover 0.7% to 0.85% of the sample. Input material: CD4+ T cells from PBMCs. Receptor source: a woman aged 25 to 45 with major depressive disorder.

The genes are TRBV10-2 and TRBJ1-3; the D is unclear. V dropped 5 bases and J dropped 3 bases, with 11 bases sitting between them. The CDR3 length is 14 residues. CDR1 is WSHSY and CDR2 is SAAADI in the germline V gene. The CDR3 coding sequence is TGCGCCAGCAGTCGCGGCTTGGATGGAAACACCATATATTTT. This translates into CASSRGLDGNTIYF.

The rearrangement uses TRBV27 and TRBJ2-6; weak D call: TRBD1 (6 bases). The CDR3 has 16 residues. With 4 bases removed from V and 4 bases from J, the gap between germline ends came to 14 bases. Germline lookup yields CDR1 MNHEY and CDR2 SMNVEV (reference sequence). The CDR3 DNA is TGTGCCAGCAGTTGGGCAGGGGCCGGGGGGGCCAACGTCCTGACTTTC. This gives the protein CASSWAGAGGANVLTF. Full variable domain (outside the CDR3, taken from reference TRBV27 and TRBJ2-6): EAQVTQNPRYLITVTGKKLTVTCSQNMNHEYMSWYRQDPGLGLRQIYYSMNVEVTDKGDVPEGYKVSRKEKRNFPLILESPSPNQTSLYFCASSWAGAGGANVLTFGAGSRLTVL.

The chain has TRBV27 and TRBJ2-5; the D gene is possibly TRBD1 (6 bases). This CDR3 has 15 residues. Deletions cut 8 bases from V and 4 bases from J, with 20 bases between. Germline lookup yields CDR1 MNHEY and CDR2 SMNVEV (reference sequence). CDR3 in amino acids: CASWAEGHRRETQYF. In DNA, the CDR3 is TGTGCCAGCTGGGCCGAGGGACATCGTAGAGAGACCCAGTACTTC.

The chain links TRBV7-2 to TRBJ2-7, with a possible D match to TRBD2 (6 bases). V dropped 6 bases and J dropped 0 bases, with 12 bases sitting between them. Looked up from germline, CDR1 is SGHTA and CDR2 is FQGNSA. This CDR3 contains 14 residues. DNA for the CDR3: TGTGCCAGCAGTGCGGGGCCTAGCTCCTACGAGCAGTACTTC. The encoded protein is CASSAGPSSYEQYF. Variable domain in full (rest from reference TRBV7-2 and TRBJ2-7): GAGVSQSPSNKVTEKGKDVELRCDPISGHTALYWYRQSLGQGLEFLIYFQGNSAPDKSGLPSDRFSAERTGGSVSTLTIQRTQQEDSAVYLCASSAGPSSYEQYFGPGTRLTVT.